A few counts support the clone carrying this TCR beta chain. Its antigen remains unknown. cDNA libraries for TCR alpha and TCR beta, carrying sample barcodes and UMIs, came from 5'RACE with constant-segment primers. From the 5' RACE reads, TCRdb called clonotypes with MiXCR, one entry per CDR3 protein. The sample records hundreds of thousands of distinct CDR3 sequences, roughly an eighth being singletons. The sample comes from a study of T-cell memory formation after mild COVID-19. Findings and limits, study-wide: Clones that shrank (day 15 to 85) were balanced CD4/CD8, whereas later expanders leaned CD4+.

Sample: PBMCs or a T cell subset sorted from them (not recorded which). This receptor was obtained from a young man who had mild COVID-19 (a few samples of this study predate the infection). Cell type and time point are not known.

For the CDR3, the DNA is TGCGCCAGCAGTTTTTCGGCCACCCAGTACTTC. Translation gives CASSFSATQYF. V gene TRBV10-2 combines with J gene TRBJ2-5; D not certain. V was shortened by 5 bases and J by 8 bases, with 9 bases between the two germline ends. This CDR3 spans 11 amino acids. The germline V gene has CDR1 WSHSY and CDR2 SAAADI.